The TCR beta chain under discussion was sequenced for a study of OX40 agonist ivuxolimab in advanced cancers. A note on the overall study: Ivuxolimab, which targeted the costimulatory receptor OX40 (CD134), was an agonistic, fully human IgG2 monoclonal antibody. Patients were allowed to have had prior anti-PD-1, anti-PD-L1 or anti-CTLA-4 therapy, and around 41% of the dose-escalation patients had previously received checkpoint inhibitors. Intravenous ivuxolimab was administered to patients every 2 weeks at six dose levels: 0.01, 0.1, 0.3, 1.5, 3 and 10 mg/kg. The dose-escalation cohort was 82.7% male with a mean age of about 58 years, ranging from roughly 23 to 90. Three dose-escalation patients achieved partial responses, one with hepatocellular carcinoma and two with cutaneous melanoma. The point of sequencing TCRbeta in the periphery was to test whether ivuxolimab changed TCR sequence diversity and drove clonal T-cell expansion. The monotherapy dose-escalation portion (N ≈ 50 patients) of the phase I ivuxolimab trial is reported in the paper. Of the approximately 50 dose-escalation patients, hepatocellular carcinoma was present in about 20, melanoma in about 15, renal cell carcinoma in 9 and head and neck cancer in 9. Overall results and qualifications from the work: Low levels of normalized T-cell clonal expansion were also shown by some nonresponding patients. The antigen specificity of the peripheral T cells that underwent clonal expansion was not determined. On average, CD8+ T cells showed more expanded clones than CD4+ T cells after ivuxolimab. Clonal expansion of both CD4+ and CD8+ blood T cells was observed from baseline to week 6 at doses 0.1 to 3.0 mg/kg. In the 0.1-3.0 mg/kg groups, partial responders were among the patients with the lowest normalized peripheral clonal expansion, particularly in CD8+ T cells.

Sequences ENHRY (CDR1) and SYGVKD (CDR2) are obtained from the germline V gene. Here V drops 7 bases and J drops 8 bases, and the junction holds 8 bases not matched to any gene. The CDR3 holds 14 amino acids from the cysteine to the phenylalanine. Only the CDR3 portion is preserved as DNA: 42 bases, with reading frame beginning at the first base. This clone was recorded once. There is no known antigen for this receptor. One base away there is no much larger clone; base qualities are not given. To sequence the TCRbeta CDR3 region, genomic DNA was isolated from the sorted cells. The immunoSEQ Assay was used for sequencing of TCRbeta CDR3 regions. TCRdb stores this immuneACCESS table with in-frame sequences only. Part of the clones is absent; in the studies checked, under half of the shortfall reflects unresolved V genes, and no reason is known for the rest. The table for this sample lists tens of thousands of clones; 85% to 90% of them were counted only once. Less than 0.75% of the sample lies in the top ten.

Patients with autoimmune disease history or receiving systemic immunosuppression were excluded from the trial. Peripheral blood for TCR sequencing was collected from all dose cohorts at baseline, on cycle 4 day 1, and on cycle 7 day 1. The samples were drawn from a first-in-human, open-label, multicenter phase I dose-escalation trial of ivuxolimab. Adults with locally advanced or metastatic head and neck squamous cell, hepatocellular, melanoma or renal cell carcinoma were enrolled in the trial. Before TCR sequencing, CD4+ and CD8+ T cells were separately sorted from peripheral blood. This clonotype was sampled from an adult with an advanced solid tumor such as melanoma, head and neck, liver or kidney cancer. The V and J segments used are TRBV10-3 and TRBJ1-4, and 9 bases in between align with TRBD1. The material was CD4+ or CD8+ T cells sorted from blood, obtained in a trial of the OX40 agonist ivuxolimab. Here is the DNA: TGTGCCATCAAACAGGGGGCGACGGGAGAAAAACTGTTTTTT. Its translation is CAIKQGATGEKLFF.